Listed below are T cell receptor beta chains from one sample, sequenced in a study of a mutant IDH1 vaccine in newly diagnosed glioma. TCRdb's table, derived via immunoSEQ multiplex PCR, lists solely in-frame clones and lacks some. This sample has just under 80,000 clones, with about 91% found just once. Their specific antigens are unknown. The source material was PBMCs, sampled from a glioma patient whose treatment included an IDH1 peptide vaccine. The receptors were sampled from a woman in her 50s with glioma. The CDR3 runs from the conserved cysteine through the conserved F or W. A D gene is named only where the DNA matches it firmly. Clone size is not always given. Where it is, it says once, few, many or a class for expanded clones.

-,TRBV10-1,TRBJ2-7,-,CASSESGGAYEQYF,TGCGCCAGCAGTGAGTCTGGCGGAGCCTACGAGCAGTACTTC
-,TRBV1,TRBJ2-2,-,CTSSQDRDLLWAGELFF,TGCACCAGCAGCCAAGATCGGGACCTCCTTTGGGCCGGGGAGCTGTTTTTT
-,TRBV7-9,TRBJ2-7,-,CASSSNPYEQYF,TGTGCCAGCAGCTCGAATCCCTACGAGCAGTACTTC
-,TRBV12-5,TRBJ2-7,TRBD2,CASGGEGLAEYEQYF,TGTGCTAGTGGTGGGGAGGGACTAGCGGAATACGAGCAGTACTTC
-,TRBV27,TRBJ2-1,TRBD2,CASSWQGLAAYNEQFF,TGTGCCAGCAGTTGGCAGGGACTAGCGGCCTACAATGAGCAGTTCTTC
-,TRBV5-6,TRBJ1-2,-,CASSLEGFGYTF,TGTGCCAGCAGCTTGGAAGGGTTTGGCTACACCTTC
-,TRBV18,TRBJ1-5,TRBD1,CASSLGQGKGQPQHF,TGTGCCAGCTCACTGGGACAGGGGAAGGGACAGCCCCAGCATTTT
few,TRBV27,TRBJ1-1,-,CASSAPGVNTEAFF,TGTGCCAGCAGCGCTCCGGGGGTGAACACTGAAGCTTTCTTT
-,TRBV5-8,TRBJ1-1,-,CASSFRSWGAANTEAFF,TGTGCCAGCAGCTTTCGATCGTGGGGGGCGGCGAACACTGAAGCTTTCTTT
-,TRBV7-9,TRBJ2-1,TRBD1,CASREGQGAWGEQFF,TGTGCCAGCAGAGAAGGACAGGGGGCGTGGGGTGAGCAGTTCTTC
-,TRBV30,TRBJ2-5,TRBD2,CAWSVGLAGEETQYF,TGTGCCTGGAGTGTCGGCCTAGCGGGAGAGGAGACCCAGTACTTC
-,TRBV7-9,TRBJ2-7,TRBD1,CASRRQGAYEQYF,TGTGCCAGCAGAAGACAGGGGGCCTACGAGCAGTACTTC
-,TRBV28,TRBJ1-2,TRBD1,CASSPLIGDRLIEGYTF,TGTGCCAGCAGCCCTCTGATCGGGGACAGGTTAATTGAGGGCTACACCTTC
-,TRBV28,TRBJ2-7,-,CASTRGSSYEQYF,TGTGCCAGCACCAGGGGAAGCTCCTACGAGCAGTACTTC
once,TRBV18,TRBJ2-7,TRBD1,CASSPDLTGEQYF,TGTGCCAGCTCACCTGACTTGACAGGGGAGCAGTACTTC
-,TRBV6-6,TRBJ2-7,TRBD2,CASSSGRIPYEQYF,TGTGCCAGCAGTAGCGGGAGGATCCCTTACGAGCAGTACTTC
-,TRBV5-1,TRBJ2-1,-,CASSKTRLNEQFF,TGCGCCAGCAGCAAGACTAGGCTCAATGAGCAGTTCTTC
-,TRBV2,TRBJ1-5,-,CASSEQGGRQPQHF,TGTGCCAGCAGTGAACAGGGTGGGCGTCAGCCCCAGCATTTT
-,TRBV28,TRBJ2-7,-,CASSNSGRSSYEQYF,TGTGCCAGCAGTAATAGCGGCCGTAGCTCCTACGAGCAGTACTTC